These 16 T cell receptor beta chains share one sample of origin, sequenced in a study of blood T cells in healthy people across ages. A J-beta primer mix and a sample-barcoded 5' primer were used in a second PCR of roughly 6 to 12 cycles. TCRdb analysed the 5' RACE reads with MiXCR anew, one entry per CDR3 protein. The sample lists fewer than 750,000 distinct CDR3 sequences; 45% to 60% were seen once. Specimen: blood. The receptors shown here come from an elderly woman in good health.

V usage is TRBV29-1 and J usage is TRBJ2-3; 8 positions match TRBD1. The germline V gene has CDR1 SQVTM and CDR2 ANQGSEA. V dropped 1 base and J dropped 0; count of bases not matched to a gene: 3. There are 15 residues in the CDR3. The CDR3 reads CSVEGGQVSTDTQYF. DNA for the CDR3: TGCAGCGTTGAAGGGGGACAGGTTAGCACAGATACGCAGTATTTT.

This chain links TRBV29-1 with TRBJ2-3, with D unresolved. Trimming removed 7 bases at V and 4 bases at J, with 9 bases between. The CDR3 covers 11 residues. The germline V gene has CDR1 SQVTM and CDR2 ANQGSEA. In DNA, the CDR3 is TGCAGCGGTGCTGGGGCAGATACGCAGTATTTT. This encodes CSGAGADTQYF.

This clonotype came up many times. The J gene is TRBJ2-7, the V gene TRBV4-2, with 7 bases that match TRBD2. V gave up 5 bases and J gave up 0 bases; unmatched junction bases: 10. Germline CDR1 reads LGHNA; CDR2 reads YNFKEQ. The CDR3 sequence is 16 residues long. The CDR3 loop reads CASSVPGTTRSYEQYF. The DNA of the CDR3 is TGTGCCAGCAGCGTTCCCGGGACTACCCGCTCCTACGAGCAGTACTTC.

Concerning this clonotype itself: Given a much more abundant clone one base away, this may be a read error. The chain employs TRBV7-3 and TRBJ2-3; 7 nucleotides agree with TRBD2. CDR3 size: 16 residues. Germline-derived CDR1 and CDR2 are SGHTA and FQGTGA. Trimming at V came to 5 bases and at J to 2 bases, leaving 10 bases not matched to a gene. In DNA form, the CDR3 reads TGTGCCAGCAGCCCCGGGAGGTCGATCCTCACAGATACGCAGTATTTT. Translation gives CASSPGRSILTDTQYF.

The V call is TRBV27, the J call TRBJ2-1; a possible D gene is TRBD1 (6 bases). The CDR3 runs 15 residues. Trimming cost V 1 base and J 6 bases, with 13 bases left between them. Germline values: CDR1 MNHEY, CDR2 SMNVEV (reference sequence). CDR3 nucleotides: TGTGCCAGCAGTTTATGGGGGCAGGTTGGCAATGAGCAGTTCTTC. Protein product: CASSLWGQVGNEQFF.

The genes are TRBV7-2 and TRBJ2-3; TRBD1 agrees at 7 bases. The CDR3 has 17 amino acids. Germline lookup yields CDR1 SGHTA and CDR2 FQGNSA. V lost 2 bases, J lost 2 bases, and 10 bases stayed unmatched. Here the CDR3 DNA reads TGTGCCAGCAGCTTAAGGGGGCCCCCCGAAGCCACAGATACGCAGTATTTT. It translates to CASSLRGPPEATDTQYF.

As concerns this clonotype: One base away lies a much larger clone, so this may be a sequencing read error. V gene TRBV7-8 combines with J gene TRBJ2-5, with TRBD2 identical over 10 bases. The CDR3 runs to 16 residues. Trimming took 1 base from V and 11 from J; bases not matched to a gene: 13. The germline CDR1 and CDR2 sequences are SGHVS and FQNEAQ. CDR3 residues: CASSLGASGSPIDQYF. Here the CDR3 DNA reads TGTGCCAGCAGCTTAGGGGCTAGCGGGAGCCCCATCGATCAGTACTTC.

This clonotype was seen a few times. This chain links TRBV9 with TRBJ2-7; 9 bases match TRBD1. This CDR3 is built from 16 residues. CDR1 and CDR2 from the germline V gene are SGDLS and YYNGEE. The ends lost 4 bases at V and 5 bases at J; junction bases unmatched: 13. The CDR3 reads CASSPRPGTGYDEQYF. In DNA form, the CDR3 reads TGTGCCAGCAGCCCCCGTCCCGGGACAGGGTACGACGAGCAGTACTTC.

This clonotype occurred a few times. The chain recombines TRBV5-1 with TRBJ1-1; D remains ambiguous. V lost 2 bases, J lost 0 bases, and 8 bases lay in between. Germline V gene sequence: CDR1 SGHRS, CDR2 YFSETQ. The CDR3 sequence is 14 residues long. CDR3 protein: CASSFNLMNTEAFF. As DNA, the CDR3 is TGCGCCAGCAGCTTTAACCTGATGAACACTGAAGCTTTCTTT.

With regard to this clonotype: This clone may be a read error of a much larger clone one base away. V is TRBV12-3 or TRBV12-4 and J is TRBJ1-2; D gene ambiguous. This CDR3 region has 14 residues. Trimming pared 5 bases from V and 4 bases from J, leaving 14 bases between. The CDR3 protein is CASSVGKGAYGYTF. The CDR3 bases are TGTGCCAGCAGTGTAGGAAAGGGAGCCTATGGCTACACCTTC.

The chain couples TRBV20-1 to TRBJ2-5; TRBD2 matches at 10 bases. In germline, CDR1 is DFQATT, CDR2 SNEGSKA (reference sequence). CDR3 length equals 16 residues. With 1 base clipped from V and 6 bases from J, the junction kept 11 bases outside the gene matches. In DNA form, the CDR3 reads TGCAGTGCTAGAGTCCTTGCCAGCGGGAGGGAGCAGACCCAGTACTTC. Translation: CSARVLASGREQTQYF.

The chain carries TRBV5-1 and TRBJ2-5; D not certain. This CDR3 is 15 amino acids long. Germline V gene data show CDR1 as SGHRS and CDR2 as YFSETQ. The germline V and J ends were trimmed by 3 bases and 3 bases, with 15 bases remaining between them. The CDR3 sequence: CASSWARRIEETQYF. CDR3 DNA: TGCGCCAGCAGCTGGGCCAGACGAATCGAAGAGACCCAGTACTTC.

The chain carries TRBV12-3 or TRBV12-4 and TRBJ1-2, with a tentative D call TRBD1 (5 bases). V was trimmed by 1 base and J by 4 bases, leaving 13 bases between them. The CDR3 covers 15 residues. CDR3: CASSLGAGRGYGYTF. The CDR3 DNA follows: TGTGCCAGCAGTTTAGGGGCAGGGAGAGGCTATGGCTACACCTTC.

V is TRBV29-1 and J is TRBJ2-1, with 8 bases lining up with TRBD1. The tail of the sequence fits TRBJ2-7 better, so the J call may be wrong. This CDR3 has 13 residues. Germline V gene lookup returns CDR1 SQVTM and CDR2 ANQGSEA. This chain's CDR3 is CSENRGAYNEQYF. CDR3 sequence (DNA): TGCAGCGAAAACAGGGGGGCCTACAATGAGCAGTACTTC.

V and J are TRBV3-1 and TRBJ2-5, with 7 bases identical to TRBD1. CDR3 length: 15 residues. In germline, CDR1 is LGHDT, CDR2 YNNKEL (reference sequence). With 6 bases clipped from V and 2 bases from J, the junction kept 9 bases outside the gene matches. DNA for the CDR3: TGTGCCAGCAGACCCACTCGGGGACAGCAAGAGACCCAGTACTTC. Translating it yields CASRPTRGQQETQYF.

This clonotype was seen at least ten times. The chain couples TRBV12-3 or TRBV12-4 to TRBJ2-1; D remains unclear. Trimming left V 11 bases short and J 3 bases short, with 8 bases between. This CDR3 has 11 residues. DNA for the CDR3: TGTGCCTCCCTGGTCTACAATGAGCAGTTCTTC. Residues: CASLVYNEQFF.